This T cell receptor beta chain was documented in a study of blood T cell repertoires in COVID-19. Study-wide context: COVID-19 samples from acute and convalescent phases originated in the United States, Italy and Spain. The analysed material was cDNA or gDNA that came from T cells, B-cell-depleted T cells, or PBMCs.

Method: immunoSEQ multiplex PCR; TCRdb's copy keeps in-frame clones and lacks some. The sample contains about 170,000 clones, approximately 84% of which appear only once. Looked up from germline, CDR1 is LGHDT and CDR2 is YNNKEL (reference sequence). V lost 4 bases and J lost 8; bases outside the gene matches: 14. The length of the CDR3 is 15 residues. Patients in Seattle were enrolled during active infection, then followed longitudinally. The sample consisted of peripheral blood. The TCR comes from a woman at least 80 years old with COVID-19, enrolled during active disease. V is TRBV3-1 (or the pseudogene TRBV3-2) and J is TRBJ2-7, with 7 bases that match TRBD1. In nucleotides, the CDR3 is TGTGCCAGCAGCCCACCCGACAGGGACCCTACGCAGCAGTACTTC. Translating gives CASSPPDRDPTQQYF.